This T cell receptor beta chain was found in a study of neurological immune-mediated disorders. Regarding this clonotype: Its antigen is currently unknown.

As for time point: longitudinal time-point 3. PBMCs stored at -80 C, numbering 2 million, were the origin of the unsorted libraries. The team produced cDNA through 5'RACE using 10-nucleotide random UMIs. Using its own MiXCR run on the 5' RACE reads, TCRdb lists one record per CDR3 protein. The data contain around 100,000 distinct CDR3 sequences, 10% to 11% of them singletons. The study's findings and limits: CDR3 amino acid sequences found in expanded clones were never shared across subjects, suggesting private repertoires in all groups. HTLV-1-associated myelopathy showed the most TCR clonal expansion; multiple sclerosis the least, below healthy controls.

The germline V gene has CDR1 WNHNN and CDR2 SYGVQD (reference sequence). This CDR3 spans 16 amino acids. V shed 2 bases and J shed 0 bases, with 8 bases lying between them. This clonotype originated in a female donor with HTLV-1-associated myelopathy (HAM/TSP). The sample was PBMCs. The chain recombines TRBV10-1 with TRBJ2-6, with unresolved D. The CDR3 protein is CASSEPASSGANVLTF. CDR3 in DNA: TGCGCCAGCAGTGAGCCGGCTAGCTCTGGGGCCAACGTCCTGACTTTC.